Listed here is a single T cell receptor beta chain. Its antigen is not identified. The source of the sample is a study of T cell responses to AZD1222 COVID-19 vaccine. The overall study: Pooled together were second doses at about 4 or about 12 weeks.

Germline loops: CDR1 MDHEN, CDR2 SYDVKM. The CDR3 is made up of 13 amino acids. Trimming cost V 6 bases and J 4 bases, with 7 bases left between them. TCRdb keeps only in-frame clones here, not all; method: immunoSEQ multiplex PCR. The sample comprises around 150,000 clones, around 90% of which are singletons, and 1.3% to 1.5% rests with the top ten. Notes on the study in general: The study identified only five or six AZD1222 recipients as seropositive at baseline.

This chain links TRBV28 with TRBJ1-6; no definite D call. The origin of this receptor is an adult in good health. Source: peripheral blood, taken on day 0 of AZD1222 vaccination. CDR3 DNA: TGTGCCAGCAGCCCTCCATATAATTCACCCCTCCACTTT. Its translation is CASSPPYNSPLHF.